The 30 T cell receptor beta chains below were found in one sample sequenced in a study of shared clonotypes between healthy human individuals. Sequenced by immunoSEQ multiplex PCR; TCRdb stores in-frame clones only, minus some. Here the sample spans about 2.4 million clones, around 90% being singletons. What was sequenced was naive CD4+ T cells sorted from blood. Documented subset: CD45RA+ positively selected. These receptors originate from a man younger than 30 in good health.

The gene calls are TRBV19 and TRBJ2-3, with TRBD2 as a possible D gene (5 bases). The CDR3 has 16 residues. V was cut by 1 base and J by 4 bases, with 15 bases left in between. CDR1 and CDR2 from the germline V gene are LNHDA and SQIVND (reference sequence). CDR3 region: CASSIGWTQNSDTQYF. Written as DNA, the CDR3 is TGTGCCAGTAGTATAGGTTGGACTCAGAACTCAGATACGCAGTATTTT.

The CDR3 sequence: CASSYVSSGSSYEQYF. The CDR3 DNA sequence: TGTGCCAGCAGTTACGTTTCCAGCGGGAGCTCCTACGAGCAGTACTTC. The rearrangement links TRBV6-5 to TRBJ2-7, with TRBD2 matching over 8 bases. This CDR3 region has 16 residues. The germline gives CDR1 MNHEY, CDR2 SVGAGI. Trimming took 2 bases from V and 0 from J; bases not matched to a gene: 6.

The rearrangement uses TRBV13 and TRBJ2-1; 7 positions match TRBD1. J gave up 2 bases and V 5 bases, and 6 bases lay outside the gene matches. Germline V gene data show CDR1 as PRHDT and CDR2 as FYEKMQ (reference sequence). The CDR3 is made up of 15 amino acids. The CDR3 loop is CASSPPGGPYNEQFF. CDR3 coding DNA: TGTGCCAGCAGCCCCCCAGGGGGTCCCTACAATGAGCAGTTCTTC. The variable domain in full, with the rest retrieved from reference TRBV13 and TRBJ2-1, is AAGVIQSPRHLIKEKRETATLKCYPIPRHDTVYWYQQGPGQDPQFLISFYEKMQSDKGSIPDRFSAQQFSDYHSELNMSSLELGDSALYFCASSPPGGPYNEQFFGPGTRLTVL.

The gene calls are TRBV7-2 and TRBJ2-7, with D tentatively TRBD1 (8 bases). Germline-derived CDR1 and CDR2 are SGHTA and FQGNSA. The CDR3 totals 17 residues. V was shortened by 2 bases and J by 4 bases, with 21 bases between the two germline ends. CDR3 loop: CASSLYPGGQGAYEQYF. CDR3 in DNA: TGTGCCAGCAGCTTATACCCGGGGGGCCAGGGGGCTTACGAGCAGTACTTC.

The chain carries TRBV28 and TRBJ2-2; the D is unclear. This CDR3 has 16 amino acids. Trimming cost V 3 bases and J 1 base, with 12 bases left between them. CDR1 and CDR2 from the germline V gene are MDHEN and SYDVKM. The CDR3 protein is CASSFSDGLNTGELFF. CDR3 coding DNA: TGTGCCAGCAGTTTTTCGGACGGATTGAACACCGGGGAGCTGTTTTTT.

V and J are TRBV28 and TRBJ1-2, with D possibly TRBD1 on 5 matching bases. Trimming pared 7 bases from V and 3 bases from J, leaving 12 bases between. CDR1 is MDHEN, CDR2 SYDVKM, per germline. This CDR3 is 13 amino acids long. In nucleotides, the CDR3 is TGTGCCAGCATTTCGGGACCGGACTATGGCTACACCTTC. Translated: CASISGPDYGYTF.

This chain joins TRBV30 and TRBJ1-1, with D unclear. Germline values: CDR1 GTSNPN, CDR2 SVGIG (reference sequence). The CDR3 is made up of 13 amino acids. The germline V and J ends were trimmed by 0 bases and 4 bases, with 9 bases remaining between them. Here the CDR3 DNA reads TGTGCCTGGAGTGTACAACAGCCCACTGAAGCTTTCTTT. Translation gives CAWSVQQPTEAFF. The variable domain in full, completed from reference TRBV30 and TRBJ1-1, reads SQTIHQWPATLVQPVGSPLSLECTVEGTSNPNLYWYRQAAGRGLQLLFYSVGIGQISSEVPQNLSASRPQDRQFILSSKKLLLSDSGFYLCAWSVQQPTEAFFGQGTRLTVV.

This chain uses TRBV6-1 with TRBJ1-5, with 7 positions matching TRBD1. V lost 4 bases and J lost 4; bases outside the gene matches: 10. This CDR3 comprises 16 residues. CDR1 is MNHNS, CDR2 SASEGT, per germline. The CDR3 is CASSAYGDSLNQPQHF. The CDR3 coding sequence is TGTGCCAGCAGTGCTTATGGGGACAGTCTTAATCAGCCCCAGCATTTT.

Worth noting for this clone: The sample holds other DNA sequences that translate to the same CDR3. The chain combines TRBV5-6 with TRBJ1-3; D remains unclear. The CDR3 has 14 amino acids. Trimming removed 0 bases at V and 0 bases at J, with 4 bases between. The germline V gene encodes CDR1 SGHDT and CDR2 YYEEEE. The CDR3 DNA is TGTGCCAGCAGCTTGGTCGGCTCTGGAAACACCATATATTTT. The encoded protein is CASSLVGSGNTIYF.

The CDR3 here is CASSTVVRGNQPQHF. The CDR3 DNA is TGTGCCAGTAGTACCGTCGTCAGGGGTAATCAGCCCCAGCATTTT. V and J are TRBV19 and TRBJ1-5; D possibly corresponds to TRBD1 (6 bases). Germline CDR1 LNHDA, CDR2 SQIVND (reference sequence). The CDR3 covers 15 residues. V lost 4 bases and J lost 4, with 14 bases in between.

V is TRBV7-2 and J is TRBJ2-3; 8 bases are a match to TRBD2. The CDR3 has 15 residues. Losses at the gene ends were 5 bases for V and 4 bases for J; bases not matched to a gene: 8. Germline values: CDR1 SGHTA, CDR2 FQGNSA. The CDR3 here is CASSASSGWADTQYF. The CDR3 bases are TGTGCCAGCAGCGCCTCTAGCGGGTGGGCAGATACGCAGTATTTT. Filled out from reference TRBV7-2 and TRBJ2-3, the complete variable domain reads GAGVSQSPSNKVTEKGKDVELRCDPISGHTALYWYRQSLGQGLEFLIYFQGNSAPDKSGLPSDRFSAERTGGSVSTLTIQRTQQEDSAVYLCASSASSGWADTQYFGPGTRLTVL.

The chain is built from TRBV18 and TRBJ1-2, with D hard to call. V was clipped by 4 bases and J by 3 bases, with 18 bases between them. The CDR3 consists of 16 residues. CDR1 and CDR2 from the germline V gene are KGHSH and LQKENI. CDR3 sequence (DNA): TGTGCCAGCTCACTCACAAGAAGCGAAGGTTACTATGGCTACACCTTC. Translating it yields CASSLTRSEGYYGYTF.

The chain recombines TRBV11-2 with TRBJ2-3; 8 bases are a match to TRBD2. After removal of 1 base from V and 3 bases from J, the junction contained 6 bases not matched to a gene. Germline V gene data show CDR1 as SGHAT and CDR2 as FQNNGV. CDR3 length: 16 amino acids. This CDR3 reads CASSLVAGLATDTQYF. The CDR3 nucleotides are TGTGCCAGCAGCTTAGTAGCGGGGTTGGCGACAGATACGCAGTATTTT.

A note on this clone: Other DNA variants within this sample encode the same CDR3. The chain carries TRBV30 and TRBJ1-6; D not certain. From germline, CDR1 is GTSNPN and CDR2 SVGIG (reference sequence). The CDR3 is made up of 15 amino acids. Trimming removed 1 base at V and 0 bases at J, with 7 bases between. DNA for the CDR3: TGTGCCTGGAGTGGGCTGAACTCCTATAATTCACCCCTCCACTTT. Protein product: CAWSGLNSYNSPLHF.

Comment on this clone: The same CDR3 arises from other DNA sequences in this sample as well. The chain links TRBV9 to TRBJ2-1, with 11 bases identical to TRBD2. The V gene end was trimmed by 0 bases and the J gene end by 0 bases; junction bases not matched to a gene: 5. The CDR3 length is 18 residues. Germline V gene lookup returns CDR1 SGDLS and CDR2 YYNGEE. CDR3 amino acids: CASSVDLAGGPSYNEQFF. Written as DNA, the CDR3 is TGTGCCAGCAGCGTAGATTTAGCGGGAGGGCCCTCCTACAATGAGCAGTTCTTC. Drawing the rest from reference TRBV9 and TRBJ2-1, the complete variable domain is DSGVTQTPKHLITATGQRVTLRCSPRSGDLSVYWYQQSLDQGLQFLIQYYNGEERAKGNILERFSAQQFPDLHSELNLSSLELGDSALYFCASSVDLAGGPSYNEQFFGPGTRLTVL.

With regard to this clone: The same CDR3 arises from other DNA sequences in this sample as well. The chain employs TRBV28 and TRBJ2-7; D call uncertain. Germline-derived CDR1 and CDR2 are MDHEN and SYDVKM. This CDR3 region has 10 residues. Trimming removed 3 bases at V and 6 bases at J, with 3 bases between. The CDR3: CASSFVEQYF. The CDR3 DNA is TGTGCCAGCAGTTTCGTCGAGCAGTACTTC. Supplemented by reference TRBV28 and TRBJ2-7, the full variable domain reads DVKVTQSSRYLVKRTGEKVFLECVQDMDHENMFWYRQDPGLGLRLIYFSYDVKMKEKGDIPEGYSVSREKKERFSLILESASTNQTSMYLCASSFVEQYFGPGTRLTVT.

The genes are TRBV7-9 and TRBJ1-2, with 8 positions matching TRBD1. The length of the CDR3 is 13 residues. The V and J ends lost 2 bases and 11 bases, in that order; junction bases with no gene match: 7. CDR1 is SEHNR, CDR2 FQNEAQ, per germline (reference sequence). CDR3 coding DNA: TGTGCCAGCAGCTTAAGACAGGGGAAAGGGTACACCTTC. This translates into CASSLRQGKGYTF.

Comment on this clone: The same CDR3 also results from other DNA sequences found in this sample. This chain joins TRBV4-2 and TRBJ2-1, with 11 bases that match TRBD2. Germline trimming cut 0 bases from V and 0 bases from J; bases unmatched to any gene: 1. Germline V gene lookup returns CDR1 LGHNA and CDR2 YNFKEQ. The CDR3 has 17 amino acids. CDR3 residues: CASSQDLAGGSYNEQFF. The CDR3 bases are TGTGCCAGCAGCCAAGATCTAGCGGGGGGCTCCTACAATGAGCAGTTCTTC.

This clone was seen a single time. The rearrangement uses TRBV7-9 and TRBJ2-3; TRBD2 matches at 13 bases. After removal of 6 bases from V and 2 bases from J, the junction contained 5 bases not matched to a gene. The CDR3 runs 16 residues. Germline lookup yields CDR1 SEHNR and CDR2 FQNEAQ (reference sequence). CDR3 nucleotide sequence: TGTGCCAGCAGGTCAGGACTAGCGGGAGACACAGATACGCAGTATTTT. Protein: CASRSGLAGDTDTQYF.

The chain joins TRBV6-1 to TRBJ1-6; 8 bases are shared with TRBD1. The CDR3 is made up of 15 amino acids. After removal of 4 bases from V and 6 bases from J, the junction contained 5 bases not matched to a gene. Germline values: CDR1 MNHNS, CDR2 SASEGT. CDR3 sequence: CASSVTGASNSPLHF. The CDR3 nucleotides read TGTGCCAGCAGTGTGACAGGGGCCTCTAATTCACCCCTCCACTTT.

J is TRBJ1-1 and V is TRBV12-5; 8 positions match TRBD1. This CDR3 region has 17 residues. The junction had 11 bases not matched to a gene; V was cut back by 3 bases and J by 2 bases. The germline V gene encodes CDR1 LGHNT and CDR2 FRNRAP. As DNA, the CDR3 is TGTGCTAGTGGTTTCGCATCTTTGGACAGGGCAAACACTGAAGCTTTCTTT. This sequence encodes CASGFASLDRANTEAFF.

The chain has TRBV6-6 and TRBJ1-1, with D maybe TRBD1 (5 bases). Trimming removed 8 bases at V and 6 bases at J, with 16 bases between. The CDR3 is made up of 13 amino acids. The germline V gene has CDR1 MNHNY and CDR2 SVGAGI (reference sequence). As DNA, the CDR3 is TGTGCCAGCTCCATAGGGGCTCGGGCTGAAGCTTTCTTT. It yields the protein CASSIGARAEAFF.

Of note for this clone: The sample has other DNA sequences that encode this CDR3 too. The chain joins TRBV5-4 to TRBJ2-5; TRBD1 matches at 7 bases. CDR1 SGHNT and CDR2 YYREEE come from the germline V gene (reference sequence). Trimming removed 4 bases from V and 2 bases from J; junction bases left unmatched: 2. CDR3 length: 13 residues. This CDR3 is CASSLDRQETQYF. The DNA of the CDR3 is TGTGCCAGCAGCCTGGACAGGCAAGAGACCCAGTACTTC. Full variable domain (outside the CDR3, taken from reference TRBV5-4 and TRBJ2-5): ETGVTQSPTHLIKTRGQQVTLRCSSQSGHNTVSWYQQALGQGPQFIFQYYREEENGRGNFPPRFSGLQFPNYSSELNVNALELDDSALYLCASSLDRQETQYFGPGTRLLVL.

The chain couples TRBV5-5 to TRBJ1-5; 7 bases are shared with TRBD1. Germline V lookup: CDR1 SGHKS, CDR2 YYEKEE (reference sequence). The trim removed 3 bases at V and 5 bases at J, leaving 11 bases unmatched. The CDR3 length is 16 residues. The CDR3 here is CASSSYGQVTYQPQHF. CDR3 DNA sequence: TGTGCCAGCAGCTCTTACGGACAGGTCACGTATCAGCCCCAGCATTTT.

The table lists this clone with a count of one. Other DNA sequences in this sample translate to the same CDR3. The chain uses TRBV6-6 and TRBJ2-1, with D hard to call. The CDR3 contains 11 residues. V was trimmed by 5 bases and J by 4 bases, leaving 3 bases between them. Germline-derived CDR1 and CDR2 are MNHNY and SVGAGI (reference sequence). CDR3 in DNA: TGTGCCAGCAGTCAGTACAATGAGCAGTTCTTC. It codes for CASSQYNEQFF.

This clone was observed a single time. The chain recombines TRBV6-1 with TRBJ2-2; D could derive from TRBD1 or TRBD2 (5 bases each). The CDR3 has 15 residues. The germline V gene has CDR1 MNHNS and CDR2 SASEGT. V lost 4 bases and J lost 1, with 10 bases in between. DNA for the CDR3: TGTGCCAGCAGTGGGGGACCCGAGAACACCGGGGAGCTGTTTTTT. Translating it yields CASSGGPENTGELFF.

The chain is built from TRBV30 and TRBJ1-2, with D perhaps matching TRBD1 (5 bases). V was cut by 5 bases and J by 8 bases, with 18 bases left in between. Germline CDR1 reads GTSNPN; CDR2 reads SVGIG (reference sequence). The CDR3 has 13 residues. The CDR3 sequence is CAWVSVRDGGYTF. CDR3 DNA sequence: TGTGCCTGGGTCTCCGTCAGGGATGGCGGCTACACCTTC.

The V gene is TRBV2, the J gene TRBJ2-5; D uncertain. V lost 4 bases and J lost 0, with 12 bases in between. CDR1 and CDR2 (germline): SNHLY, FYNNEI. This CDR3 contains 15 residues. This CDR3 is CASSGGSWYQETQYF. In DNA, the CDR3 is TGTGCCAGCAGTGGCGGCAGTTGGTACCAAGAGACCCAGTACTTC.

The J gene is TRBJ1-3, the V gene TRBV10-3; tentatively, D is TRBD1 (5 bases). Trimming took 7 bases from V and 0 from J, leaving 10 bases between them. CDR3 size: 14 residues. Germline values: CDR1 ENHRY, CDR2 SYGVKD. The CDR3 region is CAITDSNSGNTIYF. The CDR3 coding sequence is TGTGCCATCACCGACAGCAACTCTGGAAACACCATATATTTT.

The CDR3 DNA reads TGTGCCAGTAGTATCGGACAGAGCCTTCAGCCCCAGCATTTT. It encodes CASSIGQSLQPQHF. J is TRBJ1-5 and V is TRBV19, with D perhaps matching TRBD1 (6 bases). The CDR3 is made up of 14 amino acids. Germline V gene data show CDR1 as LNHDA and CDR2 as SQIVND (reference sequence). Trimming shortened V by 3 bases and J by 6 bases, and 12 bases separated the two germline ends.